This T cell receptor (beta chain) was retrieved from a study of T cell clones after liver transplantation. Background on the study: A pre-transplant mixed lymphocyte reaction with TCRbeta sequencing defined graft-donor-reactive clones followed in post-transplant blood. Pre-transplant mixed lymphocyte reactions yielded third-party-reactive TCRbeta sequences as comparators for graft-donor-reactive sequences. Whole-study findings and limits: Circulating graft-donor-reactive CD4 TCRbeta sequences fell significantly post-transplant in 5 of 8 subjects.

CDR3 length: 14 residues. With 0 bases removed from V and 7 bases from J, the gap between germline ends came to 9 bases. Germline V gene data show CDR1 as LNHNV and CDR2 as YYDKDF (reference sequence). Profiling relied on immunoSEQ multiplex PCR, and the TCRdb table lists in-frame clones only, not all of them. The repertoire holds around 100,000 clones, with about 88% as singletons. Notes on this clone: The antigen is undetermined.

V and J are TRBV15 and TRBJ2-2; no firm D call. The sequence came from a human patient who received a liver transplant. Part of the T cells may come from the graft donor. The sequenced sample was CD4+ T cells from blood, obtained around 4 years after liver transplant. The DNA for the CDR3 is TGTGCCACCAGCAGAGAGATGGGAATCGGGGAGCTGTTTTTT. This codes for CATSREMGIGELFF.